A selection of T cell receptor beta chains follows, all from one sample in a study of OX40 agonist ivuxolimab in advanced cancers. The method was immunoSEQ multiplex PCR; TCRdb's version includes in-frame clones alone and lacks a portion of them. Of 17,000 or so clones in the sample, approximately 90% were seen once. The specimen was CD4+ or CD8+ T cells sorted from blood, collected in a trial of the OX40 agonist ivuxolimab. The receptors shown here come from an adult with an advanced solid tumor such as melanoma, head and neck, liver or kidney cancer. Both conserved end residues are part of each CDR3. The order of the fields is clone size, J gene, D gene, V gene, CDR3 DNA, CDR3 protein. D genes are given only for firm matches. Size values are once, few and many counts, or a class for expanded clones, and some rows have none.

clone size: .
J gene: TRBJ2-7
D gene: .
V gene: TRBV25-1
CDR3 DNA: TGTGCCAGCAGTGAATTGGGGGGGCGCGGGGAGCAGTACTTC
CDR3 protein: CASSELGGRGEQYF

clone size: .
J gene: TRBJ2-1
D gene: TRBD1
V gene: TRBV7-9
CDR3 DNA: TGTGCCAGCCCGCCGGGGGACAGGGGATACAATGAGCAGTTCTTC
CDR3 protein: CASPPGDRGYNEQFF

clone size: .
J gene: TRBJ2-3
D gene: TRBD2
V gene: TRBV6-1
CDR3 DNA: TGTGCCAGCAGGCCATGGGGGAGGGACACAGATACGCAGTATTTT
CDR3 protein: CASRPWGRDTDTQYF

clone size: .
J gene: TRBJ1-1
D gene: .
V gene: TRBV28
CDR3 DNA: TGTGCCAGCAATGATGTACCTGGGCTGGGCACTGAAGCTTTCTTT
CDR3 protein: CASNDVPGLGTEAFF

clone size: .
J gene: TRBJ2-7
D gene: TRBD1
V gene: TRBV6-1
CDR3 DNA: TGTGCCAGCAGTAGGGACAGGGCGGCCTCCTACGAGCAGTACTTC
CDR3 protein: CASSRDRAASYEQYF

clone size: .
J gene: TRBJ1-1
D gene: .
V gene: TRBV19
CDR3 DNA: TGTGCCAGCCTTACAGGGAGACCTGAAGCTTTCTTT
CDR3 protein: CASLTGRPEAFF

clone size: .
J gene: TRBJ1-2
D gene: .
V gene: TRBV4-1
CDR3 DNA: TGCGCCAGCAGCCAACTACAGGGCCATGGCTACACCTTC
CDR3 protein: CASSQLQGHGYTF

clone size: .
J gene: TRBJ2-7
D gene: .
V gene: TRBV7-8
CDR3 DNA: TGTGCCAGCAGCTTCAGGCAATCACCTCTTCTCTACGAGCAGTACTTC
CDR3 protein: CASSFRQSPLLYEQYF

clone size: .
J gene: TRBJ2-7
D gene: .
V gene: TRBV4-1
CDR3 DNA: TGCGCCAGCAGCCAAGATGGCGACGAGCAGTACTTC
CDR3 protein: CASSQDGDEQYF

clone size: .
J gene: TRBJ1-1
D gene: .
V gene: TRBV27
CDR3 DNA: TGTGCCAGCAGTCCCCGACCGGATTACACTGAAGCTTTCTTT
CDR3 protein: CASSPRPDYTEAFF

clone size: .
J gene: TRBJ2-1
D gene: .
V gene: TRBV10-3
CDR3 DNA: TGTGCCATCAGTGAATCCAATGAGCAGTTCTTC
CDR3 protein: CAISESNEQFF

clone size: .
J gene: TRBJ2-1
D gene: .
V gene: TRBV18
CDR3 DNA: TGTGCCAGCTTTCTTGCCCCAAGGGGGTCGTGGAATGAGCAGTTCTTC
CDR3 protein: CASFLAPRGSWNEQFF

clone size: .
J gene: TRBJ1-5
D gene: .
V gene: TRBV2
CDR3 DNA: TGTGCCAGCAGCCCCCGACATCGTAGCAATCAGCCCCAGCATTTT
CDR3 protein: CASSPRHRSNQPQHF

clone size: .
J gene: TRBJ1-2
D gene: .
V gene: TRBV19
CDR3 DNA: TGTGCCAGTAGTATTGCCAGCCCTAACTATGGCTACACCTTC
CDR3 protein: CASSIASPNYGYTF

clone size: .
J gene: TRBJ2-3
D gene: .
V gene: TRBV7-9
CDR3 DNA: TGTGCCAGCACCTCAAGGACCGGCGGAGATACGCAGTATTTT
CDR3 protein: CASTSRTGGDTQYF

clone size: once
J gene: TRBJ1-1
D gene: .
V gene: TRBV7-6
CDR3 DNA: TGTGCCAGCAGCCCCCCCGGGGGGGGGAACACTGAAGCTTTCTTT
CDR3 protein: CASSPPGGGNTEAFF

clone size: .
J gene: TRBJ2-7
D gene: .
V gene: TRBV28
CDR3 DNA: TGTGCCAGCGGCGAGGGGACGCGACCTTACGAGCAGTACTTC
CDR3 protein: CASGEGTRPYEQYF

clone size: few
J gene: TRBJ1-1
D gene: .
V gene: TRBV29-1
CDR3 DNA: TGCAGCGTTGACAGGGATAGAGCTGAAGCTTTCTTT
CDR3 protein: CSVDRDRAEAFF

clone size: .
J gene: TRBJ2-7
D gene: .
V gene: TRBV2
CDR3 DNA: TGTGCCAGCAACTCAGGGCGGCAAGGCTCCTACGAGCAGTACTTC
CDR3 protein: CASNSGRQGSYEQYF

clone size: .
J gene: TRBJ2-1
D gene: TRBD1
V gene: TRBV6-5
CDR3 DNA: TGTGCCAGCAGTTACTTACAGGGGCACTACAATGAGCAGTTCTTC
CDR3 protein: CASSYLQGHYNEQFF

clone size: .
J gene: TRBJ2-7
D gene: TRBD2
V gene: TRBV2
CDR3 DNA: TGTGCCAGCACGACGGGGGGGGGAGGTGGGTCCTACGAGCAGTACTTC
CDR3 protein: CASTTGGGGGSYEQYF

clone size: .
J gene: TRBJ2-7
D gene: TRBD1
V gene: TRBV5-1
CDR3 DNA: TGCGCCAGCAGCTTGTCATGGGGGACAGGGACCTACGAGCAGTACTTC
CDR3 protein: CASSLSWGTGTYEQYF

clone size: .
J gene: TRBJ2-7
D gene: .
V gene: TRBV4-1
CDR3 DNA: TGCGCCAGCAGCCAAGAGGGTGGAACTTTGGTCTACGAGCAGTACTTC
CDR3 protein: CASSQEGGTLVYEQYF

clone size: medium-sized
J gene: TRBJ2-7
D gene: TRBD1
V gene: TRBV2
CDR3 DNA: TGTGCCAGCATTCTATCGGGACAGCGAAAAAGGCAGTACTTC
CDR3 protein: CASILSGQRKRQYF

clone size: .
J gene: TRBJ2-7
D gene: .
V gene: TRBV6-5
CDR3 DNA: TGTGCCAGCAGTTCCGGACCCCTCTACGAGCAGTACTTC
CDR3 protein: CASSSGPLYEQYF

clone size: .
J gene: TRBJ2-1
D gene: TRBD1
V gene: TRBV11-2
CDR3 DNA: TGTGCCAGCAGCCGGGGGACAGGCATGTACAATGAGCAGTTCTTC
CDR3 protein: CASSRGTGMYNEQFF

clone size: .
J gene: TRBJ2-2
D gene: .
V gene: TRBV30
CDR3 DNA: TGTGCCCGCGAAGAGAACACCGGGGAGCTGTTTTTT
CDR3 protein: CAREENTGELFF

clone size: .
J gene: TRBJ2-1
D gene: .
V gene: TRBV27
CDR3 DNA: TGTGCCATCTTCGGGACTTCCGACAATGAGCAGTTCTTC
CDR3 protein: CAIFGTSDNEQFF

clone size: .
J gene: TRBJ1-2
D gene: TRBD1
V gene: TRBV6-6
CDR3 DNA: TGTGCCAGCAGTTACCTCGGGGACAGCTATGGCTACACCTTC
CDR3 protein: CASSYLGDSYGYTF

clone size: .
J gene: TRBJ2-7
D gene: .
V gene: TRBV7-9
CDR3 DNA: TGTGCCAGCAGCCAAGCGGGACAATACGAGCAGTACTTC
CDR3 protein: CASSQAGQYEQYF

clone size: .
J gene: TRBJ2-5
D gene: TRBD2
V gene: TRBV5-1
CDR3 DNA: TGCGCCAGCAGCTTGGGAGCGCTAGCGGGTCACCAAGAGACCCAGTACTTC
CDR3 protein: CASSLGALAGHQETQYF

clone size: few
J gene: TRBJ2-1
D gene: .
V gene: TRBV4-1
CDR3 DNA: TGCGCCAGCAGCCAAGTCTCGGCCGTGGATGAGCAGTTCTTC
CDR3 protein: CASSQVSAVDEQFF

clone size: .
J gene: TRBJ1-1
D gene: .
V gene: TRBV4-1
CDR3 DNA: TGCGCCAGCAGCCAAGATATAAGTCGAAGAAGAGACACTGAAGCTTTCTTT
CDR3 protein: CASSQDISRRRDTEAFF

clone size: .
J gene: TRBJ2-1
D gene: .
V gene: TRBV7-9
CDR3 DNA: TGTGCCAGCAGCTTGAAGGATGAGCAGTTCTTC
CDR3 protein: CASSLKDEQFF

clone size: .
J gene: TRBJ2-5
D gene: .
V gene: TRBV29-1
CDR3 DNA: TGCAGCGTTTTGGCTGCGGAGACCCAGTACTTC
CDR3 protein: CSVLAAETQYF

clone size: .
J gene: TRBJ1-6
D gene: .
V gene: TRBV7-9
CDR3 DNA: TGTGCCAGCAGCTTGGGAGGGGATTCACCCCTCCACTTT
CDR3 protein: CASSLGGDSPLHF

clone size: .
J gene: TRBJ2-2
D gene: .
V gene: TRBV4-1
CDR3 DNA: TGCGCCAGCAGCCAAGATCGTCAAATACAAGGCGGGGAGCTGTTTTTT
CDR3 protein: CASSQDRQIQGGELFF

clone size: .
J gene: TRBJ2-7
D gene: .
V gene: TRBV21-1
CDR3 DNA: TGTGCCAGCAGCATGACAGCGGGGGCCTACGAGCAGTACTTC
CDR3 protein: CASSMTAGAYEQYF

clone size: .
J gene: TRBJ2-1
D gene: TRBD1
V gene: TRBV19
CDR3 DNA: TGTGCCAGTAGTATAGGACAGGGGTATGGGAATGAGCAGTTCTTC
CDR3 protein: CASSIGQGYGNEQFF

clone size: .
J gene: TRBJ2-2
D gene: TRBD1
V gene: TRBV5-1
CDR3 DNA: TGCGCCAGCAGCTGGAACCCCGGGACAGGGGGATCCGGGGAGCTGTTTTTT
CDR3 protein: CASSWNPGTGGSGELFF

clone size: .
J gene: TRBJ2-1
D gene: TRBD2
V gene: TRBV27
CDR3 DNA: TGTGCCAGCAGTTCGGGCGGGAGGAACGACAATGAGCAGTTCTTC
CDR3 protein: CASSSGGRNDNEQFF

clone size: .
J gene: TRBJ2-7
D gene: TRBD1
V gene: TRBV4-1
CDR3 DNA: TGCGCCAGCAGCCAGGCGACAGGGGGCTGGTACGAGCAGTACTTC
CDR3 protein: CASSQATGGWYEQYF

clone size: .
J gene: TRBJ2-1
D gene: .
V gene: TRBV7-9
CDR3 DNA: TGTGCCAGCAGCCTAGTTGACAGCGAGGATGAGCAGTTCTTC
CDR3 protein: CASSLVDSEDEQFF

clone size: .
J gene: TRBJ2-2
D gene: TRBD2
V gene: TRBV4-1
CDR3 DNA: TGCGCCAGCAGGGGTAGCGGGGGGGCAGGGGAGCTGTTTTTT
CDR3 protein: CASRGSGGAGELFF

clone size: .
J gene: TRBJ2-7
D gene: TRBD1
V gene: TRBV4-1
CDR3 DNA: TGCGCCAGCAGACAGCGGACAGGGGTTTACGAGCAGTACTTC
CDR3 protein: CASRQRTGVYEQYF

clone size: .
J gene: TRBJ2-2
D gene: .
V gene: TRBV7-9
CDR3 DNA: TGTGCCAGCAGCCCCCTCCCCCTCACCGGGGAGCTGTTTTTT
CDR3 protein: CASSPLPLTGELFF